The present entry profiles one TCR delta chain with its context. Its antigen remains unknown. Extracted RNA was reverse transcribed into cDNA. Pooled V-gene forward primers with one constant-region reverse primer generated the CDR3 amplicons by multiplex PCR. TCRdb re-processed the multiplex PCR reads via CATT. The table records about 75,000 delta-chain clones, about 30% of them present only once. This sample is part of a study of Vδ1+ human thymocytes. Findings and caveats of the study: Thymic TRG and TRD repertoires appeared highly polyclonal. Thymic delta-chain repertoires held 20% to 25% Vdelta2 sequences and few Vdelta3, despite high sort purity.

This CDR3 spans 15 amino acids. The V and J ends lost 9 bases and 1 base respectively, with 20 bases between them. In germline, CDR1 is GEAIGNYY, CDR2 EKD. The sorted cells were CD3+ Vdelta1+ Vdelta2- thymocytes from alphabeta-depleted thymus. The chain joins TRDV2 to TRDJ1; D unclear. The material sequenced was Vdelta1+ gamma-delta thymocytes from the thymus. As to subset: FACS-sorted CD3+ TCRalphabeta- TCRVdelta1+ TCRVdelta2- thymocytes. This sequence was found in a boy younger than two who had congenital heart surgery. CDR3 DNA sequence: TGTGCCACGCGGAGGGAGTTCCCGATCACCGATAAACTCATCTTT. Translation: CATRREFPITDKLIF.